Presented here are 18 T cell receptor beta chains from one specimen sequenced in a study of beta chain features in type 1 diabetes. Since all of the isolated RNA was reverse transcribed, expressed TCRB transcripts were what got sequenced. Clones were read by immunoSEQ multiplex PCR, and TCRdb kept only the in-frame ones, dropping some. The data contain fewer than 400,000 clones, about a tenth of them seen just once; the ten biggest clones take up approximately 1%. These receptors lack a known antigen. General observations from the study: TCRB CDR3 length was moderately but significantly reduced in all four CD4+ subsets of Type 1 diabetes patients.

Source material: central memory CD4+ T cells from blood. Receptors originate from a man between 25 and 39 years old with type 1 diabetes.

The chain employs TRBV7-2 and TRBJ2-3, with 10 bases lining up with TRBD2. This CDR3 is built from 16 residues. The V gene's germline CDR1 is SGHTA and CDR2 FQGNSA. The trim removed 5 bases at V and 7 bases at J, leaving 12 bases unmatched. This chain's CDR3 is CASSPGLALGVNTQYF. CDR3 DNA: TGTGCCAGCAGCCCGGGACTAGCGTTAGGAGTGAATACGCAGTATTTT.

The table lists this clone with a few counts. J is TRBJ2-1 and V is TRBV19; 9 nucleotides align to TRBD1. The CDR3 consists of 13 residues. Germline CDR1 and CDR2: LNHDA and SQIVND (reference sequence). V shed 6 bases, J shed 10 bases, and the junction held 7 bases outside the gene matches. The CDR3 nucleotides read TGTGCCAGTAGAACCGGGACAGGGCGAGAGCAGTTCTTC. Translating it yields CASRTGTGREQFF.

This clone has a handful of counts. The genes are TRBV10-3 and TRBJ2-2; 13 nucleotides match TRBD2. The CDR3 is 15 residues long. V dropped 10 bases and J dropped 4; count of bases not matched to a gene: 6. Germline-derived CDR1 and CDR2 are ENHRY and SYGVKD. The CDR3: CASSRLAGGTGELFF. CDR3 DNA sequence: TGTGCCAGCAGCAGACTAGCGGGGGGCACCGGGGAGCTGTTTTTT.

In its sample, this clone was seen a few times. This chain uses TRBV25-1 with TRBJ1-2, with D hard to call. CDR3 length: 16 residues. V was trimmed by 4 bases and J by 0 bases, leaving 15 bases between them. The germline V gene encodes CDR1 MGHDK and CDR2 SYGVNS. DNA of the CDR3: TGTGCCAGCAGTGCCCCTGGGCGGGCGGCTAACTATGGCTACACCTTC. Translating it yields CASSAPGRAANYGYTF.

The rearrangement links TRBV2 to TRBJ2-2; D gene uncertain. The CDR3 is 11 residues long. V was shortened by 7 bases and J by 8 bases, with 8 bases between the two germline ends. Germline values: CDR1 SNHLY, CDR2 FYNNEI. The CDR3 sequence: CASTVLGELFF. CDR3 nucleotides: TGTGCCAGCACTGTCCTAGGGGAGCTGTTTTTT.

This clone was seen a few times. The CDR3 sequence is CASSPSWTDSYNEQFF. CDR3 nucleotide sequence: TGTGCCAGCAGTCCATCGTGGACGGACTCCTACAATGAGCAGTTCTTC. The V and J genes are TRBV5-4 and TRBJ2-1; D is uncertain. Trimming cost V 5 bases and J 0 bases, with 15 bases left between them. Germline V gene lookup returns CDR1 SGHNT and CDR2 YYREEE (reference sequence). This CDR3 is 16 amino acids long.

This clone was seen a handful of times. The chain joins TRBV4-3 to TRBJ1-1, with a tentative D call TRBD1 (6 bases). CDR1 and CDR2 (germline): LGHNA, YSLEER. This CDR3 has 15 residues. Trimming took off 1 base at V and 1 base at J, with 10 bases between the two ends. The CDR3 protein is CASSQGEGGNTEAFF. The CDR3 DNA follows: TGCGCCAGCAGCCAAGGGGAGGGGGGGAACACTGAAGCTTTCTTT.

The genes are TRBV7-2 and TRBJ2-7; perhaps TRBD2 as D (5 bases). Per the germline V gene, CDR1 is SGHTA and CDR2 is FQGNSA. CDR3 length: 13 amino acids. The V end was cut by 5 bases, the J end by 3 bases, with 11 bases between. The CDR3 is CASSPRVNYEQYF. CDR3 coding DNA: TGTGCCAGCAGCCCGAGGGTCAACTACGAGCAGTACTTC.

This clone was detected only a few times. The chain employs TRBV6-5 and TRBJ2-7, with D possibly TRBD2 on 6 matching bases. This CDR3 contains 14 residues. Germline CDR1 and CDR2: MNHEY and SVGAGI. V was clipped by 2 bases and J by 2 bases, with 10 bases between them. The CDR3 DNA follows: TGTGCCAGCAGTTACCTAGGACTACCCTACGAGCAGTACTTC. This translates into CASSYLGLPYEQYF.

In its sample, this clone was seen many times. CDR3 sequence: CASSDNLGNEQYF. The CDR3 DNA reads as TGTGCCAGCAGCGATAACTTGGGAAACGAGCAGTACTTC. This sequence joins TRBV7-6 and TRBJ2-7; D is unclear. CDR1 and CDR2 (germline): SGHVS, FNYEAQ. The CDR3 runs to 13 residues. The V end lost 5 bases, the J end lost 5 bases, and 13 bases lay between the germline ends.

Only one count was recorded for this clone. This chain connects TRBV19 to TRBJ2-6; D remains ambiguous. The CDR3 has 15 residues. CDR1 LNHDA and CDR2 SQIVND come from the germline V gene (reference sequence). V shed 1 base and J shed 0 bases, with 4 bases lying between them. This CDR3 reads CASSIGLSGANVLTF. In nucleotides, the CDR3 is TGTGCCAGTAGTATAGGGCTCTCTGGGGCCAACGTCCTGACTTTC. Full variable domain (outside the CDR3, taken from reference TRBV19 and TRBJ2-6): DGGITQSPKYLFRKEGQNVTLSCEQNLNHDAMYWYRQDPGQGLRLIYYSQIVNDFQKGDIAEGYSVSREKKESFPLTVTSAQKNPTAFYLCASSIGLSGANVLTFGAGSRLTVL.

The chain couples TRBV21-1 to TRBJ2-7; TRBD1, the table's D call, was not compared with the DNA. TRBV21-1 is a recognized pseudogene. CDR3 size: 15 residues. The CDR3 here is CASSGDRGFSYEQYF. DNA of the CDR3: TGTGCCAGCAGCGGTGACAGGGGCTTCTCCTACGAGCAGTACTTC.

The rearrangement uses TRBV6-1 and TRBJ1-5; 7 bases map to TRBD1. The V gene's germline CDR1 is MNHNS and CDR2 SASEGT. Trimming at V came to 10 bases and at J to 2 bases, leaving 5 bases not matched to a gene. This CDR3 spans 13 amino acids. CDR3 residues: CATRTGGNQPQHF. In DNA form, the CDR3 reads TGTGCCACCAGGACAGGCGGCAATCAGCCCCAGCATTTT.

The chain employs TRBV5-1 and TRBJ2-4, with 8 nucleotides matching TRBD1. V shed 4 bases, J shed 6 bases, and the junction held 9 bases outside the gene matches. CDR3 length: 15 residues. The germline gives CDR1 SGHRS, CDR2 YFSETQ. CDR3: CASSPTGAGTNIQYF. The CDR3 DNA is TGCGCCAGCAGCCCGACAGGGGCGGGAACAAACATTCAGTACTTC.

This clone was counted only a few times. The same CDR3 is also encoded by other DNA sequences in this sample. This chain connects TRBV7-2 to TRBJ1-3; D is ambiguous. This CDR3 is 13 amino acids long. Per germline, CDR1 SGHTA and CDR2 FQGNSA. Trimming took 0 bases from V and 4 from J, leaving 4 bases between them. The CDR3 here is CASSLAGGNTIYF. DNA of the CDR3: TGTGCCAGCAGCTTAGCGGGGGGAAACACCATATATTTT.

This clone turned up a few times. V and J are TRBV4-1 and TRBJ2-1; D unclear. This CDR3 is 16 amino acids long. Per germline, CDR1 MGHRA and CDR2 YSYEKL. The germline V and J ends were trimmed by 0 bases and 2 bases, with 11 bases remaining between them. The CDR3 region is CASSQEGQHAYNEQFF. In nucleotides, the CDR3 is TGCGCCAGCAGCCAAGAGGGCCAGCATGCCTACAATGAGCAGTTCTTC.

A few counts support this clone. CDR3 residues: CSVETGAGRDGYTF. The CDR3 nucleotides are TGCAGCGTTGAAACGGGGGCAGGCCGGGATGGCTACACCTTC. This chain links TRBV29-1 with TRBJ1-2; D is possibly TRBD1 (6 bases). Trimming cost V 2 bases and J 6 bases, with 16 bases left between them. Per germline, CDR1 SQVTM and CDR2 ANQGSEA. The CDR3 runs 14 residues.

There are many counts of this clone. The chain joins TRBV23-1 to TRBJ2-2, with 7 bases lining up with TRBD1. TRBV23-1 is an ORF for which the function is uncertain. V was pared by 4 bases and J by 0 bases, with 2 bases of the junction left unmatched. CDR3 length: 15 amino acids. CDR3 DNA: TGCGCCAGCAGTCCCGGGACAGCGAACACCGGGGAGCTGTTTTTT. It specifies CASSPGTANTGELFF.